The source of this T cell receptor beta chain is a study of regulatory T cells in long-lasting Graves disease. Regarding time point: persistent/refractory GD, antithyroid drugs over 5 years with positive TRAb. The TCR library used RNA extracted from PBMCs. Diagnoses of Graves' disease were made by American Thyroid Association guidelines. The peripheral blood volume drawn was 7.5 to 10 milliliters, and it was collected into EDTA tubes. Study-level findings and limits: The study found lower TCR diversity in persistent Graves' patients than in newly diagnosed ones. Since the sample size was small, accuracy may have been reduced.

The TCR beta library used iRepertoire HTBI primers with Arm-PCR amplification of CDR3. One entry per CDR3 protein, called by TCRdb with MiXCR from the multiplex PCR reads. The sample carries 400,000 or so distinct CDR3 sequences, 20% to 25% recorded once. This clonotype was counted a few times. The antigen is unknown. Material: peripheral blood mononuclear cells (PBMCs), obtained when the disease was refractory, from a patient treated with antithyroid drugs. This sequence was found in a female donor with Graves disease.

In DNA, the CDR3 is TGTGCCATCAGTATAGGGGGATCTTACGAGCAGTACTTC. This translates into CAISIGGSYEQYF. The chain uses TRBV10-3 and TRBJ2-7; D might be TRBD1 (6 bases). The CDR3 is 13 amino acids. Germline CDR1 is ENHRY and CDR2 is SYGVKD. V was trimmed by 5 bases and J by 4 bases, leaving 12 bases between them.